This TCR beta chain was captured by sequencing in a study of Graves' ophthalmopathy and Graves' hyperthyroidism. To note about this clonotype: Its antigen is not identified. An end of the junction does not agree with germline; a read error may underlie this.

Certain patients were not enrolled. These were patients with other autoimmune diseases, uncontrolled infections, pregnancy or lactation. Clinical symptoms, serum thyroxine, TRAb, thyroid ultrasound and orbital computed tomography were relied on for diagnosis. Germline V gene lookup returns CDR1 WSHSY and CDR2 SAAADI. The CDR3 totals 12 residues. Whole-study results and caveats: Blood also carried most expanded thyroid clonotypes exceeding 0.001 frequency.

RNA transcripts were the template, and TCR beta CDR3 regions were amplified from them. The workflow started with a first-round RT-PCR run with HTBI primers and then moved on to a second-round multiplex PCR. A single record per CDR3 protein comes from TCRdb applying MiXCR to the multiplex PCR reads. The sample yields 1 million to 1.3 million distinct CDR3 sequences, about 36% seen once. The chain is built from TRBV10-2 and TRBJ2-7; 7 positions agree with TRBD1. The TCR sequence derives from an adult man with Graves' hyperthyroidism. Sequenced: peripheral blood or thyroid tissue (not recorded which). CDR3 bases: TGTGCCAGCAGTGGGACAGTATACGAGCAGTACTTC. Amino acids: CASSGTVYEQYF.